Each of the 9 T cell receptor beta chains below was sequenced from the same sample in a study of CD8+ T cells in alopecia areata. After isolation, RNA underwent reverse transcription to generate cDNA as the sequencing template. Produced via immunoSEQ multiplex PCR; TCRdb's table is partial and in-frame only. The sample yields 20,000 or so clones, without any singletons. The pooled cutaneous lymph node cells were sorted using several markers (CD4, CD8alpha, NKG2D, NKG2ACE and others). The source material was CD8+ T cells sorted from a lymph node. The receptors come from a C3H/HeJ mouse with alopecia areata. As its MHC haplotype, the strain has H2-k.

Notes on this clone: The genes and germline here are from mouse. The read halts 4 residues ahead of the CDR3 end, with the missing end drawn from the germline J gene. Within the sample, other DNA sequences also encode this same CDR3. V is TRBV13-2 and J is TRBJ2-1, with 8 nucleotides matching TRBD2. The germline V gene encodes CDR1 NNHNN and CDR2 SYGAGS (reference sequence). The CDR3 spans 13 residues. Incomplete CDR3 DNA: TGTGCCAGCGGTGATGCTGGGGGGGCT. Its protein is CASGDAGGA. The full CDR3 reads CASGDAGGAEQFF.

On this clone itself: Here the gene names and germline are mouse. The read terminates 4 residues before the CDR3 end, so the remaining end is supplied by the germline J gene. The V and J genes are TRBV19 and TRBJ2-2, with D possibly being TRBD1 (6 bases). In germline, CDR1 is FNHDT, CDR2 SITEND (reference sequence). Trimming took off 3 bases at V and 1 base at J, with 13 bases between the two ends. The CDR3 covers 16 residues. CDR3 DNA (partial): TGTGCCAGCAGTAACCCCCGGACAGAAAACACCGGG. This gives the protein CASSNPRTENTG. The entire CDR3 reads CASSNPRTENTGQLYF. The variable domain in full, with the rest retrieved from reference TRBV19 and TRBJ2-2, is GGIITQTPKFLIGQEGQKLTLKCQQNFNHDTMYWYRQDSGKGLRLIYYSITENDLQKGDLSEGYDASREKKSSFSLTVTSAQKNEMAVFLCASSNPRTENTGQLYFGEGSKLTVL.

About this clone itself: Any gene name here is a mouse gene name. The read gets to within 4 residues of the CDR3 end, and the germline J gene fills in the rest. V gene TRBV16 combines with J gene TRBJ1-2, with 8 positions matching TRBD1. Germline CDR1 is SGHSA and CDR2 is FRNQAP. J lost 0 bases, V lost 5 bases, and 2 bases had no gene match. The CDR3 runs 14 residues. The CDR3 sequence is CASSPTGANSDYTF. The sequenced part of the CDR3 DNA is TGTGCAAGCAGCCCGACAGGGGCAAACTCC.

In its sample, this clone was seen a few times. The gene names here belong to mouse. CDR3 residues: CASSGGQYQDTQYF. The sequenced part of the CDR3 DNA is TGTGCCAGCAGTGGGGGACAATACCAAGAC. This chain joins TRBV13-3 and TRBJ2-5; weak D call: TRBD1 (6 bases). The read falls 4 residues short of the CDR3 end, and the missing part is taken from the germline J gene. The CDR3 has 14 amino acids. Per germline, CDR1 NNHDY and CDR2 SYVADS. Deletions cut 3 bases from V and 1 base from J, with 9 bases between.

On this clone itself: Germline and genes here are mouse. The CDR3 goes on 4 residues after the read ends, and that part is filled in from the germline J gene. V and J are TRBV16 and TRBJ2-5, with D hard to call. V was trimmed by 0 bases and J by 3 bases, leaving 7 bases between them. This CDR3 region has 14 residues. CDR1 is SGHSA and CDR2 is FRNQAP in the germline V gene. The CDR3 here is CASSLDTRQDTQYF. Partial CDR3 DNA: TGTGCAAGCAGCTTAGATACCAGACAAGAC.

This clone was seen only a few times. The gene names here belong to mouse. The read stops 4 residues short of the end of the CDR3; the missing end is completed from the germline J gene. This chain joins TRBV14 and TRBJ1-1; 7 bases agree with TRBD1. This CDR3 is 12 amino acids long. In germline, CDR1 is SGHDT, CDR2 FRDEAV. Incomplete CDR3 DNA: TGTGCCAGCAGTCCCGGGACAGCA. Translation gives CASSPGTA. The CDR3 in full is CASSPGTAEVFF.

The sample holds many counts of this clone. Genes and germline come from the mouse. The read stops 4 residues short of the end of the CDR3; the missing end is completed from the germline J gene. The rearrangement links TRBV13-3 to TRBJ1-4; 11 positions match TRBD1. With V trimmed by 1 base and J by 3 bases, 5 bases remained unmatched. Germline values: CDR1 NNHDY, CDR2 SYVADS. The CDR3 is made up of 17 amino acids. This chain's CDR3 is CASSDKGQGVTNERLFF. The sequenced part of the CDR3 DNA is TGTGCCAGCAGTGATAAGGGACAGGGGGTGACCAACGAA.

In its sample, this clone is medium-sized. The genes are named according to mouse. The read ends 4 residues shy of where the CDR3 ends; the end is completed using the germline J gene. The J gene is TRBJ2-2, the V gene TRBV17; TRBD2 matches 7 bases. The CDR3 spans 14 residues. From germline, CDR1 is MNHDT and CDR2 YYDKIL. Unmatched junction bases numbered 0, after V lost 5 bases and J lost 0 bases. The CDR3 spells CASSGLANTGQLYF. Partial CDR3 DNA: TGTGCTAGCAGTGGACTGGCAAACACCGGG.

This clone was seen a handful of times. At residue 12, the TCRdb protein departs from the DNA translation, so the protein shown here was derived from the DNA itself. Genes and germline are mouse. With the read ending 3 residues before the CDR3 end, the germline J gene is used to fill in that end. This chain joins TRBV1 and TRBJ1-3, with TRBD1 identical over 8 bases. Germline CDR1 NSQYPW, CDR2 LRSPGD (reference sequence). This CDR3 has 15 residues. After removal of 1 base from V and 2 bases from J, the junction contained 1 base not matched to a gene. Partial CDR3 DNA: TGCACCTGCAGTGCAGCAGGGGGCACTGGAAATACG. Residues: CTCSAAGGTGNT. The full CDR3 protein reads CTCSAAGGTGNTLYF.